Each of the 28 T cell receptor beta chains below was sequenced from the same sample in a study of blood T cell repertoires in COVID-19. The method was immunoSEQ multiplex PCR; TCRdb's version includes in-frame clones alone and lacks a portion of them. Here the sample spans about 230,000 clones, approximately 84% being singletons. Sequencing was performed on peripheral blood. These receptors all stem from a woman older than 75 with acute or convalescent COVID-19.

J is TRBJ2-2 and V is TRBV6-6, with D possibly TRBD1 on 6 matching bases. The germline V gene encodes CDR1 MNHNY and CDR2 SVGAGI (reference sequence). The V end lost 4 bases, the J end lost 1 base, and 13 bases lay between the germline ends. The length of the CDR3 is 16 residues. The chain's CDR3 is CASSSATGLNTGELFF. The CDR3 DNA reads as TGTGCCAGCAGTTCAGCGACAGGCCTGAACACCGGGGAGCTGTTTTTT.

This rearrangement joins TRBV19 to TRBJ1-3; 7 nucleotides match TRBD1. This CDR3 comprises 16 residues. Germline CDR1 is LNHDA and CDR2 is SQIVND (reference sequence). Germline trimming cut 7 bases from V and 1 base from J; bases unmatched to any gene: 10. The CDR3 protein is CASTPGTEVSGNTIYF. The CDR3, as DNA: TGTGCCAGTACCCCAGGGACAGAGGTTTCTGGAAACACCATATATTTT.

This chain connects TRBV10-2 to TRBJ2-7; TRBD2 aligns across 9 bases. The CDR3 is 15 amino acids. Trimming cost V 1 base and J 3 bases; bases outside gene matches: 4. CDR1 is WSHSY, CDR2 SAAADI, per germline. The CDR3 loop is CASSELASGIYEQYF. The CDR3 DNA reads as TGCGCCAGCAGTGAGTTGGCTAGCGGGATCTACGAGCAGTACTTC.

The chain has TRBV3-1 (or the pseudogene TRBV3-2) and TRBJ2-2; 7 bases agree with TRBD2. Per the germline V gene, CDR1 is LGHDT and CDR2 is YNNKEL (reference sequence). The CDR3 runs 14 residues. V shed 4 bases and J 5 bases; nucleotides not matched to a gene: 4. CDR3 nucleotides: TGTGCCAGCAGCCTAAGCGGGGCAACCGGGGAGCTGTTTTTT. It encodes CASSLSGATGELFF.

This chain connects TRBV27 to TRBJ2-5; 8 bases are shared with TRBD2. The CDR3 covers 15 residues. The germline CDR1 and CDR2 sequences are MNHEY and SMNVEV (reference sequence). Trimming took 5 bases from V and 9 from J; bases not matched to a gene: 14. The CDR3 nucleotides are TGTGCCAGCAGTGGGGCCGGGACTAGGAGCTCGGCCCAGTACTTC. Its protein is CASSGAGTRSSAQYF.

The chain carries TRBV27 and TRBJ2-3; TRBD2 is a possible D gene (6 bases). This CDR3 spans 14 amino acids. Trimming cost V 3 bases and J 2 bases, with 9 bases left between them. Germline V gene data show CDR1 as MNHEY and CDR2 as SMNVEV (reference sequence). CDR3 in amino acids: CASSFSSVTDTQYF. CDR3 nucleotide sequence: TGTGCCAGCAGTTTCTCTAGCGTCACAGATACGCAGTATTTT.

The rearrangement links TRBV19 to TRBJ1-2; 7 nucleotides line up with TRBD1. CDR3 size: 14 residues. Germline values: CDR1 LNHDA, CDR2 SQIVND (reference sequence). The V gene end was trimmed by 7 bases and the J gene end by 8 bases; junction bases not matched to a gene: 13. The CDR3 DNA sequence: TGTGCCAGTACCGGGGGAGGAGGGGGCGGCGGCTACACCTTC. Amino acids: CASTGGGGGGGYTF. The variable domain in full, completed from reference TRBV19 and TRBJ1-2, reads DGGITQSPKYLFRKEGQNVTLSCEQNLNHDAMYWYRQDPGQGLRLIYYSQIVNDFQKGDIAEGYSVSREKKESFPLTVTSAQKNPTAFYLCASTGGGGGGGYTFGSGTRLTVV.

The chain has TRBV5-1 and TRBJ2-5; 9 bases map to TRBD1. Germline CDR1 reads SGHRS; CDR2 reads YFSETQ. This CDR3 region has 16 residues. J gave up 4 bases and V 0 bases, and 7 bases lay outside the gene matches. This CDR3 reads CASSLEGAGQGETQYF. For the CDR3, the DNA is TGCGCCAGCAGCTTGGAGGGAGCGGGACAGGGAGAGACCCAGTACTTC.

The rearrangement uses TRBV28 and TRBJ1-4, with TRBD1 matching over 7 bases. V lost 4 bases to trimming and J lost 0 bases; unmatched junction nucleotides: 5. This CDR3 comprises 16 residues. Germline CDR1 and CDR2: MDHEN and SYDVKM. As DNA, the CDR3 is TGTGCCAGCAGTTCCCCCACAGGGGCAACTAATGAAAAACTGTTTTTT. Its translation is CASSSPTGATNEKLFF.

The genes are TRBV7-9 and TRBJ2-1; possible D gene TRBD1, 6 bases. V was trimmed by 10 bases and J by 5 bases, leaving 15 bases between them. This CDR3 has 13 residues. Germline lookup yields CDR1 SEHNR and CDR2 FQNEAQ (reference sequence). CDR3 coding DNA: TGTGCCACGAGGGGGTTAGGTGACAATGAGCAGTTCTTC. Translating gives CATRGLGDNEQFF.

The V and J genes are TRBV4-2 and TRBJ2-2; 11 bases fit TRBD2. V gave up 1 base and J gave up 2 bases; unmatched junction bases: 3. This CDR3 contains 17 residues. CDR1 and CDR2 from the germline V gene are LGHNA and YNFKEQ. The CDR3: CASSQAGTSGNTGELFF. The CDR3 DNA reads as TGTGCCAGCAGCCAAGCCGGGACTAGCGGTAACACCGGGGAGCTGTTTTTT.

The chain uses TRBV6-5 and TRBJ1-6, with D uncertain. The CDR3 has 14 residues. The germline V and J ends were trimmed by 0 bases and 7 bases, with 7 bases remaining between them. The germline CDR1 and CDR2 sequences are MNHEY and SVGAGI. The DNA of the CDR3 is TGTGCCAGCAGTTACTCAGCGAGGAATTCACCCCTCCACTTT. Translated: CASSYSARNSPLHF.

The chain couples TRBV2 to TRBJ1-2, with TRBD1 matching over 9 bases. V lost 5 bases to trimming and J lost 4 bases; unmatched junction nucleotides: 5. From germline, CDR1 is SNHLY and CDR2 FYNNEI. CDR3 length: 14 amino acids. This chain's CDR3 is CASSPGQGAYGYTF. In DNA form, the CDR3 reads TGTGCCAGCAGTCCGGGACAGGGAGCCTATGGCTACACCTTC.

J is TRBJ2-5 and V is TRBV3-1 (or the pseudogene TRBV3-2); D gene ambiguous. CDR1 is LGHDT and CDR2 is YNNKEL in the germline V gene (reference sequence). Trimming left V 0 bases short and J 4 bases short, with 15 bases between. CDR3 length: 16 amino acids. CDR3 nucleotides: TGTGCCAGCAGCCAAGACCCGAACGTAGTGAGAGAGACCCAGTACTTC. Amino acids: CASSQDPNVVRETQYF.

The CDR3 loop reads CASSLGSTSNQPQHF. The CDR3 coding sequence is TGTGCCAGCAGCTTGGGGAGTACTAGCAATCAGCCCCAGCATTTT. This chain joins TRBV5-6 and TRBJ1-5, with D hard to call. The CDR3 is 15 amino acids. The germline V and J ends were trimmed by 0 bases and 0 bases, with 7 bases remaining between them. Germline V gene sequence: CDR1 SGHDT, CDR2 YYEEEE. The variable domain in full, completed from reference TRBV5-6 and TRBJ1-5, reads DAGVTQSPTHLIKTRGQQVTLRCSPKSGHDTVSWYQQALGQGPQFIFQYYEEEERQRGNFPDRFSGHQFPNYSSELNVNALLLGDSALYLCASSLGSTSNQPQHFGDGTRLSIL.

The V gene is TRBV11-1, the J gene TRBJ2-1; D not resolved. The CDR3 length is 15 residues. The V gene lost 1 base and the J gene lost 2 bases, with 9 bases spanning the gap. Germline CDR1 is SGHAT and CDR2 is FQDESV (reference sequence). CDR3 protein: CASSLGSGAYNEQFF. The DNA for the CDR3 is TGTGCCAGCAGCTTAGGGTCAGGCGCCTACAATGAGCAGTTCTTC. Full variable domain (rest looked up from reference TRBV11-1 and TRBJ2-1): EAEVAQSPRYKITEKSQAVAFWCDPISGHATLYWYRQILGQGPELLVQFQDESVVDDSQLPKDRFSAERLKGVDSTLKIQPAELGDSAMYLCASSLGSGAYNEQFFGPGTRLTVL.

V gene TRBV28 combines with J gene TRBJ2-1; 10 nucleotides line up with TRBD1. CDR1 and CDR2 (germline): MDHEN, SYDVKM. Trimming cost V 8 bases and J 4 bases; bases outside gene matches: 11. There are 16 residues in the CDR3. The CDR3: CASCLNRDRGYNEQFF. The CDR3 region has the DNA TGTGCCAGCTGTCTTAACCGGGACAGGGGTTACAATGAGCAGTTCTTC.

This clone has a single count. The chain is built from TRBV6-5 and TRBJ1-6, with 7 bases identical to TRBD1. With V trimmed by 3 bases and J by 2 bases, 4 bases remained unmatched. The CDR3 sequence is 16 residues long. Germline lookup yields CDR1 MNHEY and CDR2 SVGAGI. The CDR3 region has the DNA TGTGCCAGCAGTTATGGTGGGACAGCCTATAATTCACCCCTCCACTTT. Protein product: CASSYGGTAYNSPLHF.

V and J are TRBV4-1 and TRBJ2-7; D remains ambiguous. The CDR3 spans 16 residues. V was pared by 0 bases and J by 2 bases, with 14 bases between. From germline, CDR1 is MGHRA and CDR2 YSYEKL. The CDR3 nucleotides read TGCGCCAGCAGCCAAGATATCGCCCGACAAACCTACGAGCAGTACTTC. Residues: CASSQDIARQTYEQYF.

This chain joins TRBV5-4 and TRBJ2-1; TRBD2 agrees at 7 bases. Per the germline V gene, CDR1 is SGHNT and CDR2 is YYREEE (reference sequence). V lost 0 bases to trimming and J lost 3 bases; unmatched junction nucleotides: 6. This CDR3 spans 16 amino acids. As DNA, the CDR3 is TGTGCCAGCAGCTTGGGCGGCGGGAGTAACTACAATGAGCAGTTCTTC. This codes for CASSLGGGSNYNEQFF.

The chain couples TRBV11-2 to TRBJ2-3; 7 nucleotides align to TRBD1. V lost 4 bases and J lost 3; bases outside the gene matches: 7. This CDR3 contains 15 residues. Per the germline V gene, CDR1 is SGHAT and CDR2 is FQNNGV. The chain's CDR3 is CASSSTRQGTDTQYF. The CDR3 nucleotides are TGTGCCAGCAGCTCCACCCGACAGGGTACAGATACGCAGTATTTT.

This chain links TRBV19 with TRBJ2-1, with 7 bases identical to TRBD1. With V trimmed by 7 bases and J by 0 bases, 12 bases remained unmatched. This CDR3 has 17 residues. Germline V gene data show CDR1 as LNHDA and CDR2 as SQIVND (reference sequence). The CDR3 region is CASTPSKGTDSYNEQFF. The CDR3 DNA follows: TGTGCCAGTACCCCAAGTAAAGGGACAGACTCCTACAATGAGCAGTTCTTC.

The chain links TRBV7-2 to TRBJ1-4, with TRBD1 matching over 8 bases. After removal of 3 bases from V and 2 bases from J, the junction contained 5 bases not matched to a gene. CDR1 and CDR2 from the germline V gene are SGHTA and FQGNSA. This CDR3 is built from 16 residues. The CDR3 here is CASSLGQAGTNEKLFF. The DNA of the CDR3 is TGTGCCAGCAGCTTGGGACAGGCCGGGACTAATGAAAAACTGTTTTTT.

V usage is TRBV19 and J usage is TRBJ2-1; the match to TRBD1 covers 10 bases. CDR1 and CDR2 from the germline V gene are LNHDA and SQIVND (reference sequence). The V gene end was trimmed by 6 bases and the J gene end by 9 bases; junction bases not matched to a gene: 5. This CDR3 comprises 13 residues. The CDR3: CASRGQGITEQFF. The CDR3 region has the DNA TGTGCCAGTAGGGGACAGGGGATTACTGAGCAGTTCTTC. The full variable domain, rest sourced from reference TRBV19 and TRBJ2-1, is DGGITQSPKYLFRKEGQNVTLSCEQNLNHDAMYWYRQDPGQGLRLIYYSQIVNDFQKGDIAEGYSVSREKKESFPLTVTSAQKNPTAFYLCASRGQGITEQFFGPGTRLTVL.

V usage is TRBV6-5 and J usage is TRBJ1-1; D is ambiguous. CDR1 is MNHEY and CDR2 is SVGAGI in the germline V gene. This CDR3 has 11 amino acids. The V end lost 6 bases, the J end lost 6 bases, and 8 bases lay between the germline ends. CDR3 sequence (DNA): TGTGCCAGCAGCCCGGAGCCTGAAGCTTTCTTT. As protein: CASSPEPEAFF.

This clone was detected only a few times. The chain links TRBV2 to TRBJ1-6; no clear D. Germline lookup yields CDR1 SNHLY and CDR2 FYNNEI. Trimming cost V 4 bases and J 7 bases, with 8 bases left between them. The CDR3 covers 13 residues. The CDR3 spells CASSGEINSPLHF. The CDR3 DNA is TGTGCCAGCAGTGGGGAGATCAATTCACCCCTCCACTTT.

The chain links TRBV5-1 to TRBJ2-3, with D maybe TRBD1 (6 bases). Germline CDR1 SGHRS, CDR2 YFSETQ. The V end was cut by 0 bases, the J end by 2 bases, with 13 bases between. This CDR3 spans 16 amino acids. CDR3 protein: CASSLGIGGYTDTQYF. CDR3 nucleotide sequence: TGCGCCAGCAGCTTGGGCATAGGGGGATACACAGATACGCAGTATTTT.

The rearrangement links TRBV30 to TRBJ2-1; 11 bases fit TRBD1. CDR3 length equals 14 residues. The germline V gene has CDR1 GTSNPN and CDR2 SVGIG (reference sequence). The ends lost 2 bases at V and 7 bases at J; junction bases unmatched: 4. The CDR3 is CAWSSGTGGNEQFF. As DNA, the CDR3 is TGTGCCTGGAGTTCCGGGACAGGGGGAAATGAGCAGTTCTTC.